The 11 T cell receptor beta chains below come from one sample, sequenced in a study of long-term antiretroviral therapy in people with HIV. At the survey level, the v3.0 immunoSEQ assay was run. TCRdb's table, derived via immunoSEQ multiplex PCR, lists solely in-frame clones and lacks some. Of 25,000 to 35,000 clones listed, 70% to 90% are singletons. This specimen consisted of unsorted PBMCs, obtained 1.8 years after starting antiretroviral therapy. The receptors were sampled from a woman under 30 with HIV.

The chain uses TRBV4-3 and TRBJ1-2, with D uncertain. In germline, CDR1 is LGHNA, CDR2 YSLEER. This CDR3 comprises 13 residues. V lost 1 base and J lost 6, with 9 bases in between. CDR3 loop: CASSQGLRNGYTF. CDR3 in DNA: TGCGCCAGCAGCCAAGGGTTGAGGAATGGCTACACCTTC.

The chain uses TRBV5-6 and TRBJ2-7, with 8 bases aligning to TRBD2. The CDR3 extends over 16 amino acids. In germline, CDR1 is SGHDT, CDR2 YYEEEE. The junction had 8 bases not matched to a gene; V was cut back by 0 bases and J by 3 bases. CDR3 loop: CASSLAGTGGLYEQYF. The CDR3 DNA sequence: TGTGCCAGCAGCTTGGCCGGAACGGGAGGGCTCTACGAGCAGTACTTC. Full variable domain (rest looked up from reference TRBV5-6 and TRBJ2-7): DAGVTQSPTHLIKTRGQQVTLRCSPKSGHDTVSWYQQALGQGPQFIFQYYEEEERQRGNFPDRFSGHQFPNYSSELNVNALLLGDSALYLCASSLAGTGGLYEQYFGPGTRLTVT.

The J gene is TRBJ2-5, the V gene TRBV5-1; 10 nucleotides line up with TRBD1. Germline CDR1 SGHRS, CDR2 YFSETQ. The V and J ends lost 3 bases and 4 bases, in that order; junction bases with no gene match: 3. This CDR3 contains 14 residues. This CDR3 is CASSWDRGGETQYF. CDR3 in DNA: TGCGCCAGCAGCTGGGACAGGGGAGGAGAGACCCAGTACTTC.

The gene calls are TRBV11-2 and TRBJ2-5; perhaps TRBD1 as D (6 bases). This CDR3 is built from 15 residues. Trimming removed 1 base from V and 3 bases from J, with 12 bases in between. Per the germline V gene, CDR1 is SGHAT and CDR2 is FQNNGV. The CDR3 DNA reads as TGTGCCAGCAGCTTAGGGTCCAGGGGAAAAGAGACCCAGTACTTC. The encoded protein is CASSLGSRGKETQYF.

The chain links TRBV19 to TRBJ2-7, with TRBD2 as a possible D gene (5 bases). V lost 3 bases, J lost 4 bases, and 7 bases lay in between. Germline V gene sequence: CDR1 LNHDA, CDR2 SQIVND (reference sequence). The CDR3 spans 12 residues. The CDR3 coding sequence is TGTGCCAGTAGTATCGGGGAGTACGAGCAGTACTTC. Protein: CASSIGEYEQYF.

The chain recombines TRBV9 with TRBJ1-3; D remains ambiguous. The CDR3 is 17 residues long. Trimming stripped 3 bases from V and 0 bases from J, with 16 bases between. CDR1 SGDLS and CDR2 YYNGEE come from the germline V gene. CDR3 nucleotide sequence: TGTGCCAGCAGCGATATAAACAGCGCTAACTCTGGAAACACCATATATTTT. Translation gives CASSDINSANSGNTIYF.

This chain joins TRBV27 and TRBJ2-7, with D maybe TRBD1 (6 bases). CDR3 size: 13 residues. V was trimmed by 4 bases and J by 2 bases, leaving 9 bases between them. Germline V gives CDR1 MNHEY, CDR2 SMNVEV (reference sequence). The CDR3 nucleotides read TGTGCCAGCAGTTCTGGGGGCGCCTACGAGCAGTACTTC. It translates to CASSSGGAYEQYF.

The chain uses TRBV7-8 and TRBJ1-6, with unresolved D. V lost 5 bases and J lost 6, with 8 bases in between. The germline gives CDR1 SGHVS, CDR2 FQNEAQ. CDR3 length: 13 residues. The chain's CDR3 is CASSPRRNSPLHF. The CDR3 DNA reads TGTGCCAGCAGCCCCAGACGTAATTCACCCCTCCACTTT.

This rearrangement joins TRBV25-1 to TRBJ2-7; 8 bases agree with TRBD2. The CDR3 is made up of 12 amino acids. CDR1 and CDR2 from the germline V gene are MGHDK and SYGVNS. The ends lost 6 bases at V and 6 bases at J; junction bases unmatched: 4. In DNA, the CDR3 is TGTGCCAGCAGGGGACTAGTACTCGAGCAGTACTTC. Its protein product is CASRGLVLEQYF.

The gene calls are TRBV5-6 and TRBJ2-7; unclear D gene. V was trimmed by 6 bases and J by 5 bases, leaving 18 bases between them. This CDR3 spans 14 amino acids. CDR1 and CDR2 from the germline V gene are SGHDT and YYEEEE. CDR3 sequence (DNA): TGTGCCAGCACCGCGCCTACCCCCGCCCACGAGCAGTACTTC. Protein product: CASTAPTPAHEQYF. The complete variable domain, with remaining parts taken from reference TRBV5-6 and TRBJ2-7, reads DAGVTQSPTHLIKTRGQQVTLRCSPKSGHDTVSWYQQALGQGPQFIFQYYEEEERQRGNFPDRFSGHQFPNYSSELNVNALLLGDSALYLCASTAPTPAHEQYFGPGTRLTVT.

The V and J genes are TRBV5-1 and TRBJ2-1; 8 nucleotides match TRBD1. The V segment lost 4 bases and the J segment 2 bases; nucleotides outside the gene matches: 5. This CDR3 is built from 15 residues. Germline V lookup: CDR1 SGHRS, CDR2 YFSETQ. The CDR3 is CASSPEQGAYNEQFF. In DNA form, the CDR3 reads TGCGCCAGCAGCCCCGAACAGGGGGCCTACAATGAGCAGTTCTTC.